The 15 T cell receptor beta chains below all came from one sample that was sequenced in a study of T cells expressing NK-cell markers. Following a re-call of the 5' RACE reads, TCRdb has one entry per CDR3 protein and lacks DNA. This sample contains some 450,000 distinct CDR3 sequences. Sequencing was done on a sample of blood T cells: a sorted CD56 or NKG2C T cell subset, CD4+ or CD8+ T cells, or bulk PBMC T cells (not recorded which). These receptor sequences come from a woman aged 18 to 75 in good health.

This sequence joins TRBV27 and TRBJ2-5. CDR1 is MNHEY, CDR2 SMNVEV, per germline (reference sequence). The CDR3 is 11 amino acids. CDR3 amino acids: CASSSREAQYF.

The chain recombines TRBV28 with TRBJ2-7. This CDR3 region has 14 residues. CDR1 is MDHEN and CDR2 is SYDVKM in the germline V gene. The CDR3 sequence is CASHIQGRAYEQYF. Complete variable domain (other parts from reference TRBV28 and TRBJ2-7): DVKVTQSSRYLVKRTGEKVFLECVQDMDHENMFWYRQDPGLGLRLIYFSYDVKMKEKGDIPEGYSVSREKKERFSLILESASTNQTSMYLCASHIQGRAYEQYFGPGTRLTVT.

CDR3 residues: CAIAPGASNLYNEQFF. V gene TRBV10-3 combines with J gene TRBJ2-1; the D gene TCRdb calls, TRBD1, cannot be checked with no DNA. Germline lookup yields CDR1 ENHRY and CDR2 SYGVKD. The CDR3 contains 16 residues.

The chain joins TRBV4-3 to TRBJ2-2; TCRdb calls TRBD1, which cannot be checked without DNA. This CDR3 has 16 residues. The germline V gene has CDR1 LGHNA and CDR2 YSLEER. CDR3 protein: CASSRGQTEITGELFF.

This chain links TRBV7-2 with TRBJ2-5; TCRdb's D call of TRBD1 is untestable without DNA. Germline loops: CDR1 SGHTA, CDR2 FQGNSA. CDR3 length: 15 residues. The CDR3 sequence: CASSLVGGRQETQYF. Full variable domain (missing parts from reference TRBV7-2 and TRBJ2-5): GAGVSQSPSNKVTEKGKDVELRCDPISGHTALYWYRQSLGQGLEFLIYFQGNSAPDKSGLPSDRFSAERTGGSVSTLTIQRTQQEDSAVYLCASSLVGGRQETQYFGPGTRLLVL.

This rearrangement joins TRBV12-3 or TRBV12-4 to TRBJ2-3. This CDR3 has 14 amino acids. The CDR3 is CASSLAGYTDTQYF.

This chain connects TRBV29-1 to TRBJ2-5; the TCRdb call, TRBD1, lacks DNA for checking. This CDR3 has 15 residues. Germline values: CDR1 SQVTM, CDR2 ANQGSEA. CDR3 region: CSVSLGGQGQETQYF.

This chain uses TRBV11-2 with TRBJ2-1; TCRdb proposes TRBD2, but this gene call is untestable without DNA. CDR3 length: 16 amino acids. Germline V lookup: CDR1 SGHAT, CDR2 FQNNGV. The CDR3 here is CASSPRLAGATNEQFF. The full variable domain, its missing parts supplied by reference TRBV11-2 and TRBJ2-1, is EAGVAQSPRYKIIEKRQSVAFWCNPISGHATLYWYQQILGQGPKLLIQFQNNGVVDDSQLPKDRFSAERLKGVDSTLKIQPAKLEDSAVYLCASSPRLAGATNEQFFGPGTRLTVL.

The rearrangement joins TRBV9 to TRBJ2-7; TCRdb returns TRBD2, unconfirmable since there is no DNA. The CDR3 is 14 amino acids. Germline CDR1 and CDR2: SGDLS and YYNGEE. The CDR3 protein is CASSVGLASYEQYF.

The chain has TRBV5-6 and TRBJ2-5. Germline CDR1 is SGHDT and CDR2 is YYEEEE. The CDR3 is made up of 14 amino acids. The CDR3 loop reads CASSPRWQKETQYF.

V usage is TRBV10-3 and J usage is TRBJ1-2; no DNA is available, so the TRBD1 call from TCRdb remains unchecked. The CDR3 runs to 14 residues. CDR1 is ENHRY, CDR2 SYGVKD, per germline. The CDR3 loop reads CAISESRDSYGYTF.

J is TRBJ1-1 and V is TRBV20-1; TCRdb calls TRBD1, which cannot be checked without DNA. This CDR3 has 15 residues. Germline CDR1 is DFQATT and CDR2 is SNEGSKA (reference sequence). The CDR3: CSARAYTSGVYEAFF.

CDR3 sequence: CASRWSSPPGDTQYF. The genes are TRBV5-6 and TRBJ2-3; the D call of TRBD1 rests on TCRdb alone, since no DNA is present to check it. The CDR3 is made up of 15 amino acids. Germline assignment: CDR1 SGHDT and CDR2 YYEEEE.

The chain has TRBV5-1 and TRBJ2-5; the TCRdb call, TRBD1, lacks DNA for checking. The CDR3 loop spans 13 amino acids. CDR1 and CDR2 from the germline V gene are SGHRS and YFSETQ. This CDR3 is CASSSGTTETQYF.

The chain uses TRBV7-3 and TRBJ2-1. The CDR3 sequence is 13 residues long. Germline CDR1 SGHTA, CDR2 FQGTGA. This CDR3 is CASSLNTYNEQFF.